One and the same sample provided the 21 T cell receptor beta chains below, sequenced in a study of T-cell memory formation after mild COVID-19. TCRdb reprocessed the 5' RACE reads via MiXCR and lists one record per CDR3 protein. The sample shows roughly 100,000 distinct CDR3 sequences, 9.5% to 15% of them seen only once. The sequenced sample consisted of PBMCs or a T cell subset sorted from them (not recorded which). The receptor source for this set is an adult woman who had mild COVID-19 (a few samples of this study predate the infection). Cell type and time point are not known.

This chain joins TRBV29-1 and TRBJ2-1; 9 nucleotides match TRBD1. This CDR3 is 14 amino acids long. Germline V lookup: CDR1 SQVTM, CDR2 ANQGSEA. After removal of 3 bases from V and 2 bases from J, the junction contained 2 bases not matched to a gene. The CDR3 coding sequence is TGCAGCGTTGATGGACAGGGGACCTACAATGAGCAGTTCTTC. It encodes CSVDGQGTYNEQFF.

In its sample, this clonotype was seen a few times. The rearrangement links TRBV9 to TRBJ2-5; no clear D. Germline-derived CDR1 and CDR2 are SGDLS and YYNGEE. V was clipped by 4 bases and J by 5 bases, with 12 bases between them. The CDR3 runs 13 residues. The CDR3 bases are TGTGCCAGCAGCTCGGAACCCAAGGAGACCCAGTACTTC. This codes for CASSSEPKETQYF.

This clonotype has a handful of counts. The rearrangement joins TRBV5-6 to TRBJ2-5; 9 positions match TRBD2. CDR1 is SGHDT, CDR2 YYEEEE, per germline. CDR3 length: 14 residues. V lost 6 bases and J lost 3; bases outside the gene matches: 6. Written as DNA, the CDR3 is TGTGCCAGCACCATTAGCGGGAGAAAAGAGACCCAGTACTTC. This encodes CASTISGRKETQYF.

This clonotype was detected only a few times. The rearrangement links TRBV7-9 to TRBJ1-1; D is unclear. Between the trimmed V and J ends, which lost 6 bases and 5 bases, there was a span of 10 bases. This CDR3 spans 12 amino acids. The V gene's germline CDR1 is SEHNR and CDR2 FQNEAQ (reference sequence). The CDR3 loop reads CASRLTGTEAFF. The CDR3 region has the DNA TGTGCCAGCAGGTTAACGGGGACTGAAGCTTTCTTT.

The rearrangement joins TRBV4-1 to TRBJ2-7, with a tentative D call TRBD1 (5 bases). Germline assignment: CDR1 MGHRA and CDR2 YSYEKL. V was cut by 0 bases and J by 6 bases, with 9 bases left in between. The CDR3 contains 13 residues. The CDR3 sequence is CASSQDRGTEQYF. The CDR3 DNA reads TGCGCCAGCAGCCAAGATAGGGGCACCGAGCAGTACTTC.

The sample holds a few counts of this clonotype. The rearrangement uses TRBV5-1 and TRBJ1-5; 9 bases agree with TRBD1. V dropped 5 bases and J dropped 7; count of bases not matched to a gene: 4. In germline, CDR1 is SGHRS, CDR2 YFSETQ. The CDR3 length is 13 residues. This CDR3 reads CASSRTGAQPQHF. The CDR3 DNA reads as TGCGCCAGCAGTAGGACAGGGGCCCAGCCCCAGCATTTT.

V is TRBV4-3 and J is TRBJ1-4; maybe TRBD1 (5 bases). Germline CDR1 reads LGHNA; CDR2 reads YSLEER. The V gene lost 1 base and the J gene lost 4 bases, with 22 bases spanning the gap. This CDR3 is 19 amino acids long. CDR3 DNA sequence: TGCGCCAGCAGCCAAGTAAAGGACGTTGGGACGACCTATAATGAAAAACTGTTTTTT. Its translation: CASSQVKDVGTTYNEKLFF.

Points on this clonotype: A read error may be the cause here, since a much bigger clone is one base away. The rearrangement links TRBV13 to TRBJ2-4, with no clear D. Trimming took 5 bases from V and 8 from J, leaving 16 bases between them. The CDR3 sequence is 14 residues long. Germline V gene lookup returns CDR1 PRHDT and CDR2 FYEKMQ (reference sequence). The CDR3 DNA is TGTGCCAGCAGCCCGGGTCACATGGTTGACATTCAGTACTTC. It is translated as CASSPGHMVDIQYF.

This rearrangement joins TRBV29-1 to TRBJ1-2; a possible D gene is TRBD1 (6 bases). Trimming removed 2 bases at V and 1 base at J, with 11 bases between. CDR3 length equals 14 residues. The germline V gene encodes CDR1 SQVTM and CDR2 ANQGSEA. CDR3 protein: CSVEIWTVNYGYTF. In DNA, the CDR3 is TGCAGCGTTGAAATTTGGACAGTTAACTATGGCTACACCTTC.

The V gene is TRBV7-9, the J gene TRBJ2-5, with 9 positions matching TRBD2. The V gene's germline CDR1 is SEHNR and CDR2 FQNEAQ (reference sequence). The CDR3 totals 16 residues. With 4 bases clipped from V and 5 bases from J, the junction kept 11 bases outside the gene matches. The CDR3 loop reads CASSSKVAGDNETQYF. Here the CDR3 DNA reads TGTGCCAGCAGCTCGAAGGTAGCGGGAGATAATGAGACCCAGTACTTC.

The V call is TRBV29-1, the J call TRBJ1-1; TRBD1 matches 8 bases. The V segment lost 5 bases and the J segment 1 base; nucleotides outside the gene matches: 3. The germline CDR1 and CDR2 sequences are SQVTM and ANQGSEA. This CDR3 region has 13 residues. The CDR3 sequence is CSVPGQENTEAFF. Written as DNA, the CDR3 is TGCAGCGTTCCGGGACAGGAGAACACTGAAGCTTTCTTT.

The chain links TRBV15 to TRBJ1-6; D unresolved. This CDR3 is 16 amino acids long. The germline V gene has CDR1 LNHNV and CDR2 YYDKDF (reference sequence). V lost 3 bases and J lost 1, with 10 bases in between. CDR3 bases: TGTGCCACCAGCAGTGGGCGGCCTTCCTATAATTCACCCCTCCACTTT. The encoded protein is CATSSGRPSYNSPLHF.

The chain has TRBV6-6 and TRBJ1-1; no reliable D call. Germline CDR1 MNHNY, CDR2 SVGAGI (reference sequence). This CDR3 has 15 amino acids. Trimming left V 7 bases short and J 4 bases short, with 19 bases between. The CDR3 is CASIIAREGSTEAFF. CDR3 coding DNA: TGTGCCAGCATAATCGCGAGAGAAGGGAGCACTGAAGCTTTCTTT.

V usage is TRBV11-2 and J usage is TRBJ2-1, with D hard to call. From germline, CDR1 is SGHAT and CDR2 FQNNGV. The V and J ends lost 5 bases and 0 bases respectively, with 11 bases between them. CDR3 length: 15 residues. CDR3 nucleotides: TGTGCCAGCAGCCCCCCCGCAGTCTCCTACAATGAGCAGTTCTTC. It is translated as CASSPPAVSYNEQFF.

This clonotype was seen more than once but under ten times. This sequence joins TRBV4-3 and TRBJ2-7; 9 bases are a match to TRBD2. Trimming took 0 bases from V and 3 from J; bases not matched to a gene: 9. Germline loops: CDR1 LGHNA, CDR2 YSLEER. The CDR3 consists of 17 residues. The CDR3 loop is CASSQDLDAGGIYEQYF. In DNA form, the CDR3 reads TGCGCCAGCAGCCAAGATTTGGACGCGGGAGGGATCTACGAGCAGTACTTC.

V gene TRBV30 combines with J gene TRBJ2-7, with TRBD1 matching over 9 bases. V shed 0 bases and J 3 bases; nucleotides not matched to a gene: 3. Germline V CDR1 and CDR2: GTSNPN, SVGIG (reference sequence). The CDR3 is 14 residues long. The CDR3, as DNA: TGTGCCTGGAGTGTGGGACAGGGTAGCTACGAGCAGTACTTC. It encodes CAWSVGQGSYEQYF.

The DNA for the CDR3 is TGTGCCAGCAGTTACTCGATCAGGGGGCAGGGGACCTATGGCTACACCTTC. Amino acids: CASSYSIRGQGTYGYTF. The chain joins TRBV6-5 to TRBJ1-2; 8 bases are shared with TRBD1. This CDR3 comprises 17 residues. Germline trimming cut 0 bases from V and 4 bases from J; bases unmatched to any gene: 10. Germline CDR1 is MNHEY and CDR2 is SVGAGI.

This clonotype was found a few times. V gene TRBV4-1 combines with J gene TRBJ1-1; D gene unclear. CDR1 MGHRA and CDR2 YSYEKL come from the germline V gene. This CDR3 contains 11 residues. V lost 3 bases and J lost 9, with 8 bases in between. This chain's CDR3 is CASSQAGQAFF. CDR3 sequence (DNA): TGCGCCAGCAGCCAGGCTGGACAAGCTTTCTTT.

J is TRBJ2-7 and V is TRBV7-2, with D maybe TRBD1 (6 bases). In germline, CDR1 is SGHTA, CDR2 FQGNSA. Deletions cut 5 bases from V and 0 bases from J, with 11 bases between. The CDR3 loop spans 14 amino acids. The CDR3 DNA sequence: TGTGCCAGCAGCCACAGGGCGAGCTCCTACGAGCAGTACTTC. Its translation: CASSHRASSYEQYF.

This sequence joins TRBV11-2 and TRBJ1-2; TRBD1 might be the D (5 bases). Trimming removed 5 bases at V and 3 bases at J, with 22 bases between. The germline CDR1 and CDR2 sequences are SGHAT and FQNNGV. The CDR3 is made up of 17 amino acids. CDR3 coding DNA: TGTGCCAGCAGCCCCTTCGGAGGGCCACTACAGGACTATGGCTACACCTTC. Protein product: CASSPFGGPLQDYGYTF.

This clonotype was seen repeatedly, ten times or more. The J gene is TRBJ2-6, the V gene TRBV3-1; D not resolved. Germline CDR1 LGHDT, CDR2 YNNKEL (reference sequence). This CDR3 is 16 amino acids long. The ends were cut back, 1 base at V and 0 bases at J, with 7 bases in the middle. CDR3 DNA: TGTGCCAGCAGCCAAGTCGTAGGCTCTGGGGCCAACGTCCTGACTTTC. Encoded protein: CASSQVVGSGANVLTF.